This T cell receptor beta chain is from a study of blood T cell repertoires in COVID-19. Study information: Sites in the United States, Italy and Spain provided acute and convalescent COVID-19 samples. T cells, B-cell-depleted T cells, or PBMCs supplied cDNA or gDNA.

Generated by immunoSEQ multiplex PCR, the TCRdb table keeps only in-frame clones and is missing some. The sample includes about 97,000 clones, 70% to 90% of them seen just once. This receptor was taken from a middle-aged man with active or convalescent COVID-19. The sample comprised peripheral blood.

In DNA form, the CDR3 reads TGTGCCAGCAGTTACGGCTCGACAGATCTCGAGCAGTACTTC. Encoded protein: CASSYGSTDLEQYF. The V and J genes are TRBV6-5 and TRBJ2-7; D might be TRBD1 (5 bases). V lost 2 bases to trimming and J lost 6 bases, with 14 bases between them. The CDR3 sequence is 14 residues long. CDR1 is MNHEY, CDR2 SVGAGI, per germline.